This TCR beta chain was sequenced in a study of T-cell memory formation after mild COVID-19 (dated by TCRdb to about 2021). Looking at the study overall: TCR sequence clusters from the two donors were largely donor specific. The cohort comprised two young, previously healthy adult volunteers, one female and one male. Longitudinal TCRalpha and TCRbeta repertoire sequencing tracked T-cell clones expanding and contracting after mild COVID-19 in a couple of donors. Findings and caveats that apply to the study as a whole: Some responding clones were detected in pre-infection memory, which suggested that pre-existing cross-reactive memory T cells had joined the SARS-CoV-2 response. SARS-CoV-2 specificity was not confirmed for the second-wave clones peaking on day 37. Only a couple of mild cases were covered by the study, and larger cohorts that include severe cases with pre-infection samples were considered necessary. Contracting CD4+ clones were found mainly in CM and EM memory subsets, while CD8+ clones were enriched in EMRA. Clones contracting from day 15 to 85 had balanced CD4/CD8 phenotypes, while a second wave expanding from day 15 to 37 was biased towards CD4+.

Instrument used: Illumina NovaSeq 6000. cDNA libraries for TCRalpha and TCRbeta were prepared by 5'RACE using constant-segment primers, with sample barcodes and unique molecular identifiers added. RNA was extracted from every sample with Trizol reagent. The libraries were amplified in two PCR steps, and the second step added a second sample barcode and Illumina TruSeq adapters. Libraries were sequenced on an Illumina NovaSeq with 2 x 150 bp paired-end reads. Per the original workflow: Reads were demultiplexed and collapsed into UMI-guided consensus sequences with migec v1.2.7. Using mixcr v2.1.11, the UMI consensuses were aligned to TRA and TRB V and J templates and assembled into clonotypes. A clonotype was counted as expanded or contracted only if both edgeR and NoisET called the change significant, with noise models trained on biological replicates. For edgeR calls, the thresholds were a false discovery rate-adjusted p below 0.01 and a log2 fold-change of 1. As an exploratory analysis of dynamics, PCA with hierarchical clustering was applied to max-normalized trajectories of the 1000 most abundant clonotypes. The CD4 or CD8 phenotype of responding clones was assigned using the separately sequenced CD4+ and CD8+ repertoires. TCRdb passed the public sequencing reads through fastp at Q25 and MiXCR, retaining productive beta sequences. Under each unique CDR3 protein, matching rows form one entry showing the most common genes and DNA. TCRdb's processing, not the study's, gives the V and J calls here. Recorded for this sample are some 450,000 distinct CDR3 sequences; roughly 20% of them occurred a single time. The top ten constitute 7.5% to 9.5% of the sample.

Inclusive of the bounding cysteine and phenylalanine, the CDR3 is 16 residues long. This entry keeps only the CDR3 DNA: 48 bases, framed from base 1. Clipping removes 4 bases from V and 5 bases from J, with 14 as the unmatched junction base count. The germline V gene specifies SGHRS as CDR1 and YFSETQ as CDR2. Ficoll-Paque density gradient centrifugation was the method used to isolate PBMCs. On this clonotype itself: Its cognate antigen has yet to be identified. Base qualities are not at hand, and no much larger clone is one base apart.

The rearranged chain carries TRBV5-1 and TRBJ1-1; 7 central nucleotides agree with TRBD1. Material: PBMCs or a T cell subset sorted from them (not recorded which). The sequence came from an adult woman who had mild COVID-19 (a few samples of this study predate the infection). The sample titles of this study are shuffled in the database, so cell type and time point are left out; the donor was told from shared clones. The CDR3 region reads CASSSPGEGARTEAFF. The nucleotide sequence reads as follows: TGCGCCAGCAGCAGCCCCGGGGAGGGGGCGAGAACTGAAGCTTTCTTT.